A selection of T cell receptor beta chains follows, all from one sample in a study of Graves' ophthalmopathy and Graves' hyperthyroidism. TCRdb fed the multiplex PCR reads into MiXCR, producing one record per CDR3 protein. The table shows 1 million to 1.3 million distinct CDR3 sequences, with around a third occurring only once. Material: peripheral blood or thyroid tissue (not recorded which). Receptors originate from an adult man with Graves' hyperthyroidism. Both conserved end residues are part of each CDR3. D genes are given only for firm matches. Only part of the rows carry a size: once, few, many, or a class if the clone is expanded.

v_gene	len	j_gene	abundance	d_gene	CDR3nt	CDR3aa
TRBV9	14	TRBJ1-1	many	TRBD1	TGTGCCAGCAGCGTAGCAGGGGGCTCCACTGAAGCTTTCTTT	CASSVAGGSTEAFF
TRBV19	14	TRBJ1-2	-	-	TGTGCCAGTAGCGAGACAGGTCCTTCCTATGGCTACACCTTC	CASSETGPSYGYTF
TRBV7-2	14	TRBJ1-1	many	-	TGTGCCAGCAGTCCTGAGGGGGGCGTCACTGAAGCTTTCTTT	CASSPEGGVTEAFF
TRBV7-9	14	TRBJ1-4	many	-	TGTGCCAGCAGCGCCGAGGGAGGGGATGAAAAACTGTTTTTT	CASSAEGGDEKLFF
TRBV6-5	12	TRBJ1-2	many	-	TGTGCCAGCAGACAGGGCGAGTATGGCTACACCTTC	CASRQGEYGYTF
TRBV9	16	TRBJ2-7	many	-	TGTGCCAGCAGCGACTCACCCAGACTAGATACCTACGAGCAGTACTTC	CASSDSPRLDTYEQYF
TRBV15	18	TRBJ2-7	-	-	TGTGCCACCAGCAGAGGGGTGGGGGGGACAGAAGGAGCCTACGAGCAGTACTTC	CATSRGVGGTEGAYEQYF
TRBV19	15	TRBJ1-1	many	-	TGTGCCAGTAGTATACCCGGGACAAGTCCCACTGAAGCTTTCTTT	CASSIPGTSPTEAFF
TRBV5-4	14	TRBJ2-5	few	-	TGTGCCAGCAGCTTGGGCGATAAGCAAGAGACCCAGTACTTC	CASSLGDKQETQYF
TRBV7-8	15	TRBJ1-5	many	TRBD1	TGTGCCAGCAGCTTAGCCCACAGGGGAGATCAGCCCCAGCATTTT	CASSLAHRGDQPQHF
TRBV25-1	17	TRBJ1-1	-	-	TGTGCCAGCAGTCCACCCGGGGGCGGGGGATATAACACTGAAGCTTTCTTT	CASSPPGGGGYNTEAFF
TRBV2	14	TRBJ1-5	once	TRBD1	TGTGCCAGCACCACAGGGGGCGGCCAACGGCCCCAGCATTTT	CASTTGGGQRPQHF
TRBV2	13	TRBJ2-2	-	-	TGTGCCAGCAGGGCGGCAGTCACCGGGGAGCTGTCTTGG	CASRAAVTGELSW
TRBV5-5	14	TRBJ2-7	-	-	TGTGCCAGCAGCTTGGATCCTCAGGGTCGGGAGCAGTACTTC	CASSLDPQGREQYF
TRBV7-9	15	TRBJ1-5	many	-	TGTGCCAGCACCCTTGGTACAGTTAGCAATCAGCCCCAGCATTTT	CASTLGTVSNQPQHF
TRBV7-3	15	TRBJ2-7	many	-	TGTGCCAGCAGCTTACGCGAGGGGGTTCCCTACGAGCAGTACTTC	CASSLREGVPYEQYF
TRBV11-2	14	TRBJ2-2	few	-	TGTGCCAGCAGCGCCCTAACGCGGACACATGAGCTGTTTTTT	CASSALTRTHELFF
TRBV11-2	13	TRBJ1-3	few	-	TGTGCCAGCAGGTTAGCCTCTGGAAACACCATATATTTT	CASRLASGNTIYF
TRBV25-1	15	TRBJ1-4	-	-	TGTGCCAGCAGTGCAACAGGGTTCTCGGATGAAAAACTGTTTTTT	CASSATGFSDEKLFF
TRBV25-1	12	TRBJ1-4	-	-	TGTACCAGCAGAGAGGGGCAGGGAAAACTGTTTTTT	CTSREGQGKLFF
TRBV15	13	TRBJ1-3	many	-	TGTGCCACCAGCATCTCCGTTGGAAACACCATATATTTT	CATSISVGNTIYF
TRBV15	13	TRBJ1-2	-	TRBD1	TGTGCCACCAGCAGAGCAGGGGGTGGTGGCTACACCTTC	CATSRAGGGGYTF
TRBV25-1	15	TRBJ1-4	-	-	TGTGCCAGCAGTGATCCTGGGGGGTCTAATGAAAAACTGTTTTTT	CASSDPGGSNEKLFF
TRBV10-3	14	TRBJ2-5	few	-	TGTGCCATCAGTGGAGACGGGATGATGGAGACCCAGTACTTC	CAISGDGMMETQYF
TRBV11-2	15	TRBJ2-5	-	-	TGTGCCAGCGGCCCCCAGAGGCTAGCGAGGGAGACCCAGTACTTC	CASGPQRLARETQYF
TRBV10-3	13	TRBJ2-5	-	-	TGTGCCATCAGATACACTCCAGAAGAGACCCAGTACTTC	CAIRYTPEETQYF
TRBV20-1	13	TRBJ2-7	few	-	TGCAGTGCTAGGACAGGATGGGAGTACGAGCAGTACTTC	CSARTGWEYEQYF
TRBV5-1	14	TRBJ2-7	many	TRBD1	TGCGCCAGCAGCGTTCGGGACAGGGACTACGAGCAGTACTTC	CASSVRDRDYEQYF
TRBV28	14	TRBJ2-7	-	TRBD1	TGTGCCAGCAGTCCCCCGACAGGGAAGGACGAGCAGTACTTC	CASSPPTGKDEQYF
TRBV7-9	13	TRBJ2-7	many	-	TGTGCCAGCCGGGGCGACATCTCCTACGAGCAGTACTTC	CASRGDISYEQYF
TRBV5-6	15	TRBJ2-7	-	TRBD2	TGTGCCAGCAGCTTCCTTAGCGGGGGGGCTTACGAGCAGTACTTC	CASSFLSGGAYEQYF
TRBV10-3	12	TRBJ2-5	-	-	TGTGCCATCAGTGACACAGCAGGGACCCAGTACTTC	CAISDTAGTQYF
TRBV12-3/TRBV12-4	15	TRBJ2-5	many	-	TGTGCCAGCAGTTTAGCGGATCTCAGCTTAGAGACCCAGTACTTC	CASSLADLSLETQYF
TRBV5-6	14	TRBJ2-7	few	-	TGTGCCAGCAGCCGCCCGGGGGGCACCTACGAGCAGTACTTC	CASSRPGGTYEQYF
TRBV5-1	14	TRBJ2-5	many	TRBD2	TGCGCCAGCAGCTTGGAAGGGACTAGCGGGTTACAGTACTTC	CASSLEGTSGLQYF
TRBV4-3	14	TRBJ1-1	many	-	TGCGCCAGCAGCCAAGGGACAGACTACGCTGAAGCTTTCTTT	CASSQGTDYAEAFF